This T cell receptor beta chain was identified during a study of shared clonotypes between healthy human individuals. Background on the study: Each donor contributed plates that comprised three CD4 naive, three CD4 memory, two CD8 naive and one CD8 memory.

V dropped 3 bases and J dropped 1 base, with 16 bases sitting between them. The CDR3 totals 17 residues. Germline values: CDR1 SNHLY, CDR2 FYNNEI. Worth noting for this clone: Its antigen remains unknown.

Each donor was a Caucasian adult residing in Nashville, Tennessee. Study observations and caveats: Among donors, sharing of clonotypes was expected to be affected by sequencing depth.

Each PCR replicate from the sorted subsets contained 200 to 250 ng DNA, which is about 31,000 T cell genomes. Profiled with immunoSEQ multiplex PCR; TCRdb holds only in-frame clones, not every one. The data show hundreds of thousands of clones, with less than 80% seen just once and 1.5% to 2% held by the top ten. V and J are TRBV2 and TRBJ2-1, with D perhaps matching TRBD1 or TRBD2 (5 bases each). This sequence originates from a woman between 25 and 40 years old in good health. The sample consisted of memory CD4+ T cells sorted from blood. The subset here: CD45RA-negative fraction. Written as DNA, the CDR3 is TGTGCCAGCAGTGACGGGGCCCGCACATTTTCCTACAATGAGCAGTTCTTC. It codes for CASSDGARTFSYNEQFF.